Shown below are 17 T cell receptor beta chains from a single sample sequenced in a study of T cells in Graves' hyperthyroidism and ophthalmopathy. Amplified regions were TCR beta CDR3 sequences from RNA transcripts. During a first-round RT-PCR of the TCR CDR3, the HTBI primer set was used. Using its own MiXCR run on the multiplex PCR reads, TCRdb lists one record per CDR3 protein. The sample lists around 690,000 distinct CDR3 sequences, 17% occurring once. The sequenced material came from blood. The receptor set was obtained from a man aged 45 to 65 with Graves' hyperthyroidism.

This clonotype was detected many times. The chain employs TRBV29-1 and TRBJ2-1; weak D call: TRBD2 (7 bases). Per the germline V gene, CDR1 is SQVTM and CDR2 is ANQGSEA. The length of the CDR3 is 15 residues. Between the trimmed V and J ends, which lost 3 bases and 3 bases, there was a span of 15 bases. CDR3 amino acids: CSVDGRGQNYNEQFF. For the CDR3, the DNA is TGCAGCGTTGACGGGCGGGGGCAAAACTACAATGAGCAGTTCTTC.

This clonotype was seen repeatedly, ten times or more. The chain uses TRBV18 and TRBJ1-1; D possibly corresponds to TRBD1 (6 bases). Germline-derived CDR1 and CDR2 are KGHSH and LQKENI. Trimming left V 3 bases short and J 6 bases short, with 14 bases between. This CDR3 is 14 amino acids long. Written as DNA, the CDR3 is TGTGCCAGCTCACCCCTACAGGGAAGCGCTGAAGCTTTCTTT. It specifies CASSPLQGSAEAFF.

Details on this clonotype: One end of the junction does not line up with germline, which may come from a read error. This rearrangement joins TRBV5-1 to TRBJ2-1, with a weak D call TRBD2 (6 bases). The CDR3 runs 15 residues. CDR1 and CDR2 (germline): SGHRS, YFSETQ. The chain's CDR3 is CASSKEGSAYNEQFF. The CDR3 DNA follows: TGCGCCAGCAGCAAGGAGGGAAGTGCCTATAATGAGCAGTTCTTC. Full variable domain (missing parts from reference TRBV5-1 and TRBJ2-1): KAGVTQTPRYLIKTRGQQVTLSCSPISGHRSVSWYQQTPGQGLQFLFEYFSETQRNKGNFPGRFSGRQFSNSRSEMNVSTLELGDSALYLCASSKEGSAYNEQFFGPGTRLTVL.

Points on this clonotype: This clone may be a read error of a much larger clone one base away. This chain joins TRBV28 and TRBJ2-3, with 8 bases matching TRBD2. Germline assignment: CDR1 MDHEN and CDR2 SYDVKM. The CDR3 loop spans 14 amino acids. The CDR3 sequence: CASSLLLAGNTQNF. The CDR3 nucleotides are TGTGCCAGCAGTTTACTCCTAGCGGGTAATACGCAGAATTTT.

There are a few counts of this clonotype. The chain uses TRBV19 and TRBJ1-5; 8 bases map to TRBD1. Germline V gene sequence: CDR1 LNHDA, CDR2 SQIVND (reference sequence). This CDR3 is 17 amino acids long. The J segment lost 2 bases and the V segment lost 5 bases, leaving 11 bases of the junction unmatched. CDR3 nucleotides: TGTGCCAGTAGTCCCATGACAGGGGAAACCGGCAATCAGCCCCAGCATTTT. Its protein is CASSPMTGETGNQPQHF. The full variable domain, its missing parts supplied by reference TRBV19 and TRBJ1-5, is DGGITQSPKYLFRKEGQNVTLSCEQNLNHDAMYWYRQDPGQGLRLIYYSQIVNDFQKGDIAEGYSVSREKKESFPLTVTSAQKNPTAFYLCASSPMTGETGNQPQHFGDGTRLSIL.

This clonotype has a count of ten or more. The V gene is TRBV2, the J gene TRBJ1-2, with D uncertain. Per the germline V gene, CDR1 is SNHLY and CDR2 is FYNNEI. V was shortened by 3 bases and J by 1 base, with 12 bases between the two germline ends. CDR3 length equals 15 residues. Here the CDR3 DNA reads TGTGCCAGCAGTGACGCGGACTCCGTTAACTATGGCTACACCTTC. Translating gives CASSDADSVNYGYTF.

This clonotype appeared many times. V usage is TRBV2 and J usage is TRBJ1-3, with TRBD1 matching 7 bases. The CDR3 totals 17 residues. Germline assignment: CDR1 SNHLY and CDR2 FYNNEI. V was clipped by 0 bases and J by 7 bases; unmatched bases: 12. CDR3 loop: CASSEASWAGGRNTIYF. CDR3 nucleotide sequence: TGTGCCAGCAGTGAAGCCAGCTGGGCAGGGGGAAGGAACACCATATATTTT. Together with reference TRBV2 and TRBJ1-3, the CDR3 gives the full variable domain: EPEVTQTPSHQVTQMGQEVILRCVPISNHLYFYWYRQILGQKVEFLVSFYNNEISEKSEIFDDQFSVERPDGSNFTLKIRSTKLEDSAMYFCASSEASWAGGRNTIYFGEGSWLTVV.

This clonotype was recorded at least ten times. The chain has TRBV12-3 or TRBV12-4 and TRBJ2-3; the match to TRBD2 covers 12 bases. The CDR3 consists of 17 residues. V was clipped by 6 bases and J by 2 bases; unmatched bases: 9. The CDR3 here is CASRGWTSGEFTDTQYF. The CDR3 region has the DNA TGTGCCAGCAGAGGATGGACTAGCGGGGAATTCACAGATACGCAGTATTTT.

This clonotype was picked up many times. CDR3 DNA sequence: TGTGCCAGCAGTGAACAGGGGGCTTTCAATCAGCCCCAGCATTTT. Residues: CASSEQGAFNQPQHF. The rearrangement uses TRBV2 and TRBJ1-5; 8 positions match TRBD1. The CDR3 is 15 residues long. Germline trimming cut 2 bases from V and 3 bases from J; bases unmatched to any gene: 3. Germline-derived CDR1 and CDR2 are SNHLY and FYNNEI.

This chain uses TRBV19 with TRBJ1-1; D is undetermined. The ends were cut back, 2 bases at V and 8 bases at J, with 12 bases in the middle. Germline V gives CDR1 LNHDA, CDR2 SQIVND (reference sequence). CDR3 length: 13 amino acids. CDR3: CASSITPVSEAFF. DNA of the CDR3: TGTGCCAGTAGTATAACTCCAGTCTCGGAAGCTTTCTTT.

This clonotype was seen a few times. This rearrangement joins TRBV9 to TRBJ2-3, with 9 bases matching TRBD2. The V gene end was trimmed by 0 bases and the J gene end by 4 bases; junction bases not matched to a gene: 9. This CDR3 region has 17 residues. The germline V gene encodes CDR1 SGDLS and CDR2 YYNGEE. The CDR3 DNA reads as TGTGCCAGCAGCGTAGTCTGGCGGGAGGGCCTTGCAGATACGCAGTATTTT. Its protein product is CASSVVWREGLADTQYF.

This clonotype was seen repeatedly, ten times or more. The chain joins TRBV28 to TRBJ2-1, with D maybe TRBD2 (6 bases). Trimming took off 3 bases at V and 0 bases at J, with 12 bases between the two ends. The length of the CDR3 is 16 residues. Germline V CDR1 and CDR2: MDHEN, SYDVKM. The CDR3 sequence is CASSLASAGSYNEQFF. The CDR3 region has the DNA TGTGCCAGCAGTTTGGCTAGCGCCGGCTCCTACAATGAGCAGTTCTTC.

The chain joins TRBV6-1 to TRBJ2-1, with unresolved D. V gave up 2 bases and J gave up 8 bases, with 13 bases separating them. Germline V gene lookup returns CDR1 MNHNS and CDR2 SASEGT. This CDR3 comprises 14 residues. This CDR3 is CASSEYFGVDEQFF. CDR3 bases: TGTGCCAGCAGTGAATATTTTGGGGTAGATGAGCAGTTCTTC.

The genes are TRBV28 and TRBJ1-1; tentatively, D is TRBD1 (5 bases). V was pared by 2 bases and J by 7 bases, with 14 bases between. There are 14 residues in the CDR3. Germline CDR1 and CDR2: MDHEN and SYDVKM. The CDR3 region is CASSLTGTAVEAFF. DNA of the CDR3: TGTGCCAGCAGTTTAACCGGGACGGCCGTTGAAGCTTTCTTT.

Ten or more counts support this clonotype. Written as DNA, the CDR3 is TGTGCCACCAGTGATTCCGGGACAGGAGACTACGAGCAGTACTTC. This sequence encodes CATSDSGTGDYEQYF. The rearrangement joins TRBV24-1 to TRBJ2-7; 8 bases agree with TRBD1. V shed 2 bases and J 3 bases; nucleotides not matched to a gene: 5. Germline V gene sequence: CDR1 KGHDR, CDR2 SFDVKD. The CDR3 sequence is 15 residues long.

This clonotype was observed at least ten times. The genes are TRBV5-1 and TRBJ2-1; either TRBD1 or TRBD2 may fit D (5 bases each). Deletions cut 4 bases from V and 5 bases from J, with 13 bases between. Germline-derived CDR1 and CDR2 are SGHRS and YFSETQ. The CDR3 is made up of 14 amino acids. The chain's CDR3 is CASSHPGTNNEQFF. Written as DNA, the CDR3 is TGCGCCAGCAGCCATCCCGGGACCAACAATGAGCAGTTCTTC. Looking up the rest from reference TRBV5-1 and TRBJ2-1 gives the full variable domain: KAGVTQTPRYLIKTRGQQVTLSCSPISGHRSVSWYQQTPGQGLQFLFEYFSETQRNKGNFPGRFSGRQFSNSRSEMNVSTLELGDSALYLCASSHPGTNNEQFFGPGTRLTVL.

The chain employs TRBV28 and TRBJ1-2; D ambiguous. Germline V gene lookup returns CDR1 MDHEN and CDR2 SYDVKM. CDR3 length: 13 amino acids. V lost 8 bases and J 0 bases, leaving 10 bases between the germline ends. CDR3 bases: TGTGCCAGCTCCCCATCCCCTAACTATGGCTACACCTTC. Translating gives CASSPSPNYGYTF.